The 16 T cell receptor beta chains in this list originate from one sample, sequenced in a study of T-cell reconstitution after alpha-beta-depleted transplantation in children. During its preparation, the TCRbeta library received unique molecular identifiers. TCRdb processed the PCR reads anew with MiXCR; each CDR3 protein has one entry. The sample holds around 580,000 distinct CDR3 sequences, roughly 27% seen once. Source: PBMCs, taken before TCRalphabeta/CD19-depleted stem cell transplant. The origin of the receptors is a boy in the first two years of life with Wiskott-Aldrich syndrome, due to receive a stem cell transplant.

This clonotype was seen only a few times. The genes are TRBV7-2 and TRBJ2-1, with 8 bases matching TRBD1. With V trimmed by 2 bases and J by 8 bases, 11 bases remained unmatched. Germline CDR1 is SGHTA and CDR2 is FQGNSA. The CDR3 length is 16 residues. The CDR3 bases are TGTGCCAGCAGCTTATACAGGGGGGTCTCTAGCGATGAGCAGTTCTTC. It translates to CASSLYRGVSSDEQFF. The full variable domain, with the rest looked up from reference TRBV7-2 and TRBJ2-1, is GAGVSQSPSNKVTEKGKDVELRCDPISGHTALYWYRQSLGQGLEFLIYFQGNSAPDKSGLPSDRFSAERTGGSVSTLTIQRTQQEDSAVYLCASSLYRGVSSDEQFFGPGTRLTVL.

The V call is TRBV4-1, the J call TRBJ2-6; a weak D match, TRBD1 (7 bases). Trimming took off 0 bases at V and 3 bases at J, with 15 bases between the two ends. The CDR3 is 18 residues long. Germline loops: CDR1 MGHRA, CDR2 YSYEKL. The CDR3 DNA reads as TGCGCCAGCAGCCAAGATTCAGGGGGAGGAAGTGGGGCCAACGTCCTGACTTTC. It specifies CASSQDSGGGSGANVLTF.

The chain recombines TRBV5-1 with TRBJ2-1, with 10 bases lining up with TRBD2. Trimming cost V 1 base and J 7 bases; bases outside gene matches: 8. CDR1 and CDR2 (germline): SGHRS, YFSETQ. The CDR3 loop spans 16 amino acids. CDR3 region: CASSLFRSGRDNEQFF. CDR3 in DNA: TGCGCCAGCAGCTTGTTTCGGAGCGGGAGGGATAATGAGCAGTTCTTC.

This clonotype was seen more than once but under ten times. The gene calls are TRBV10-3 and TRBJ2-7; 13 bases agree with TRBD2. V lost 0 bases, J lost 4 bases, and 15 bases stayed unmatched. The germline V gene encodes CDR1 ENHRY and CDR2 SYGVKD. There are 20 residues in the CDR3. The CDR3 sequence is CAISESGLAGPRGGMYEQYF. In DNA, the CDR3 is TGTGCCATCAGTGAGTCGGGACTAGCGGGACCCCGGGGAGGTATGTACGAGCAGTACTTC.

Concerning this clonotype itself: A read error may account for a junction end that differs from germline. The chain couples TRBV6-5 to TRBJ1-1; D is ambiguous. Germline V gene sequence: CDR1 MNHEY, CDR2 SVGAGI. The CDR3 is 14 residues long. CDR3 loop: CASSYSPRNTEAFF. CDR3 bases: TGTGCCAGCAGTTACTCGCCCAGGAACACTGAAGCCTTCTTT.

CDR3 nucleotide sequence: TGTGCCAGCAGTTTAGCGCAGAACGAGCAGTACTTC. It specifies CASSLAQNEQYF. The V and J genes are TRBV12-3 or TRBV12-4 and TRBJ2-7; no clear D gene. The V and J ends lost 0 bases and 5 bases respectively, with 5 bases between them. The CDR3 spans 12 residues.

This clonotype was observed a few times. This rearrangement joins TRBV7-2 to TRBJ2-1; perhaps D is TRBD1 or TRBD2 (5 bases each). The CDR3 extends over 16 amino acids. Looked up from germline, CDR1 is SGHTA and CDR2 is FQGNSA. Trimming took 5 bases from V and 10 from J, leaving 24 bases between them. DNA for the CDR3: TGTGCCAGCAGCAATGTCGGGACCGAGGGTTCGGTCGAGCAGTTCTTC. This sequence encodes CASSNVGTEGSVEQFF.

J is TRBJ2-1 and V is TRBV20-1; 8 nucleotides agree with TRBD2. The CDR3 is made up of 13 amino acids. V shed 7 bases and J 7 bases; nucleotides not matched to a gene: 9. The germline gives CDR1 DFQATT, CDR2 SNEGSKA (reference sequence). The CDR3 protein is CSGRGVKWNEQFF. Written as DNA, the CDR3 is TGCAGTGGGCGGGGGGTTAAATGGAATGAGCAGTTCTTC.

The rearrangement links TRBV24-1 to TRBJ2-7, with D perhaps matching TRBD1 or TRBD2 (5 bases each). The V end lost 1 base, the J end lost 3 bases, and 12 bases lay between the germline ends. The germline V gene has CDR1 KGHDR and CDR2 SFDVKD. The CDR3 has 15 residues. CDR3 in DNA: TGTGCCACCAGTGATTTTGGGGACGGGGACTACGAGCAGTACTTC. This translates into CATSDFGDGDYEQYF.

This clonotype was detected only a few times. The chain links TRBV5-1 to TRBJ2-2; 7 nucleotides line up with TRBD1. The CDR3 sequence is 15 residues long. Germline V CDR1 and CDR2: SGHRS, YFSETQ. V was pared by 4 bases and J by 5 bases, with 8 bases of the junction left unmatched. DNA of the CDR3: TGCGCCAGCAGCGTCGAAAACAGGGGAACCGGGGAGCTGTTTTTT. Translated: CASSVENRGTGELFF.

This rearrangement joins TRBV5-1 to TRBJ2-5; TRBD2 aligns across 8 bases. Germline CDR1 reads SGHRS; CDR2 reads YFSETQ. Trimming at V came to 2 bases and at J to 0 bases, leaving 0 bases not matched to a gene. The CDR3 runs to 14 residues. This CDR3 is CASSFSGNQETQYF. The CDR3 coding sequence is TGCGCCAGCAGCTTTAGCGGGAACCAAGAGACCCAGTACTTC.

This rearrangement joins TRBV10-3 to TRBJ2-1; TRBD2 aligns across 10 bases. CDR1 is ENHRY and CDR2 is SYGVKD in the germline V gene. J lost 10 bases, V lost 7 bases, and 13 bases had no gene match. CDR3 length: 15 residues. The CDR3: CAIMLSAGGPGEQFF. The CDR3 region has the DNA TGTGCCATCATGCTTTCAGCGGGAGGGCCAGGGGAGCAGTTCTTC.

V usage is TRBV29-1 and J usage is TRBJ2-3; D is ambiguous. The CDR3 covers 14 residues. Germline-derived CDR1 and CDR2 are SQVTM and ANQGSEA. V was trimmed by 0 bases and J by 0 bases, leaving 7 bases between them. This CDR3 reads CSVEDELSTDTQYF. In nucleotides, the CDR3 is TGCAGCGTTGAAGACGAACTTAGCACAGATACGCAGTATTTT.

In DNA form, the CDR3 reads TGTGCCAGCATCCAGACTAGCGGCACAGATACGCAGTATTTT. Its protein product is CASIQTSGTDTQYF. The rearrangement joins TRBV2 to TRBJ2-3; 8 bases map to TRBD2. Per the germline V gene, CDR1 is SNHLY and CDR2 is FYNNEI. V shed 7 bases, J shed 1 base, and the junction held 4 bases outside the gene matches. There are 14 residues in the CDR3. Looking up the rest from reference TRBV2 and TRBJ2-3 gives the full variable domain: EPEVTQTPSHQVTQMGQEVILRCVPISNHLYFYWYRQILGQKVEFLVSFYNNEISEKSEIFDDQFSVERPDGSNFTLKIRSTKLEDSAMYFCASIQTSGTDTQYFGPGTRLTVL.

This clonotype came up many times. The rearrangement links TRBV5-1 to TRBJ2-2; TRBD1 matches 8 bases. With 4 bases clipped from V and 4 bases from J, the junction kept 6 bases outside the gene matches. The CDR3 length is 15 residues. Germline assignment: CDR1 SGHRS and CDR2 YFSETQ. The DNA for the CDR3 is TGCGCCAGCAGCCCCCGGGACAGGCCCACCGGGGAGCTGTTTTTT. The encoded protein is CASSPRDRPTGELFF.

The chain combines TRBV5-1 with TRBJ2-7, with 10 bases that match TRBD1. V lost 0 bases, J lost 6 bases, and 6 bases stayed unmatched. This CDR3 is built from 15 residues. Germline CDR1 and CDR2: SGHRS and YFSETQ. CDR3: CASSLEGQGIGEQYF. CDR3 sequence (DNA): TGCGCCAGCAGCTTGGAGGGACAGGGGATAGGCGAGCAGTACTTC.